These 14 T cell receptor beta chains originate from one sample sequenced in a study of T cell responses to AZD1222 COVID-19 vaccine. Sequencing was performed with immunoSEQ multiplex PCR; in TCRdb, only in-frame clones are kept and a portion is missing. The profile shows some 120,000 clones, 92% of them singletons. The material was peripheral blood, obtained on day 0 of AZD1222 vaccination. The receptors come from an adult in good health.

This chain connects TRBV14 to TRBJ2-1; the match to TRBD2 covers 10 bases. CDR3 length equals 18 residues. V was clipped by 1 base and J by 5 bases; unmatched bases: 11. Germline loops: CDR1 SGHDN, CDR2 FVKESK. The CDR3 here is CASSQGPSGSPVNNEQFF. CDR3 DNA: TGTGCCAGCAGCCAAGGTCCTAGCGGGAGCCCGGTCAACAATGAGCAGTTCTTC.

This sequence joins TRBV5-4 and TRBJ1-1, with 7 bases identical to TRBD1. This CDR3 contains 15 residues. The germline V gene has CDR1 SGHNT and CDR2 YYREEE (reference sequence). V shed 4 bases, J shed 1 base, and the junction held 7 bases outside the gene matches. The chain's CDR3 is CASSETRQGNTEAFF. The CDR3 DNA reads TGTGCCAGCAGCGAAACTCGACAGGGGAACACTGAAGCTTTCTTT.

The V call is TRBV2, the J call TRBJ2-3, with 8 bases that match TRBD1. The CDR3 has 15 amino acids. Germline V gene lookup returns CDR1 SNHLY and CDR2 FYNNEI. V shed 7 bases and J 2 bases; nucleotides not matched to a gene: 8. CDR3 in DNA: TGTGCCAGCAACCGGGACAGGAGGAACACAGATACGCAGTATTTT. This sequence encodes CASNRDRRNTDTQYF.

The V gene is TRBV21-1, the J gene TRBJ1-1. TRBV21-1 is classified as a pseudogene. The CDR3 totals 12 residues. The CDR3 loop reads CASSKGDTEAFF. The CDR3 DNA is TGTGCCAGCAGCAAAGGGGACACTGAAGCTTTCTTT.

The genes are TRBV6-5 and TRBJ1-1; D gene uncertain. The CDR3 totals 13 residues. The germline V and J ends were trimmed by 8 bases and 0 bases, with 10 bases remaining between them. CDR1 and CDR2 (germline): MNHEY, SVGAGI. CDR3 amino acids: CASLPLLNTEAFF. The CDR3 region has the DNA TGTGCCAGCCTCCCGCTATTGAACACTGAAGCTTTCTTT.

The V call is TRBV18, the J call TRBJ2-7; D is perhaps TRBD1 or TRBD2 (5 bases each). Germline V CDR1 and CDR2: KGHSH, LQKENI. This CDR3 region has 14 residues. V lost 6 bases and J lost 4, with 16 bases in between. CDR3 in amino acids: CASSTYQGRYEQYF. The CDR3 DNA sequence: TGTGCCAGCTCGACGTATCAGGGACGGTACGAGCAGTACTTC.

This clone was seen a single time. The chain recombines TRBV5-1 with TRBJ1-5; D is ambiguous. Germline lookup yields CDR1 SGHRS and CDR2 YFSETQ. With 7 bases removed from V and 4 bases from J, the gap between germline ends came to 12 bases. The CDR3 runs 13 residues. The chain's CDR3 is CASREGENQPQHF. The DNA for the CDR3 is TGCGCCAGCCGGGAGGGCGAGAATCAGCCCCAGCATTTT. The full variable domain, in which reference TRBV5-1 and TRBJ1-5 provide the parts outside the CDR3, is KAGVTQTPRYLIKTRGQQVTLSCSPISGHRSVSWYQQTPGQGLQFLFEYFSETQRNKGNFPGRFSGRQFSNSRSEMNVSTLELGDSALYLCASREGENQPQHFGDGTRLSIL.

The V and J genes are TRBV27 and TRBJ1-2, with D perhaps TRBD1 (6 bases). V dropped 6 bases and J dropped 4 bases, with 12 bases sitting between them. The CDR3 consists of 13 residues. CDR1 is MNHEY, CDR2 SMNVEV, per germline (reference sequence). CDR3 in amino acids: CASSPTGIYGYTF. The CDR3 coding sequence is TGTGCCAGCAGCCCAACAGGGATCTATGGCTACACCTTC.

This chain uses TRBV2 with TRBJ2-5, with D possibly TRBD1 on 6 matching bases. V lost 7 bases and J lost 5, with 11 bases in between. This CDR3 contains 12 residues. Germline CDR1 and CDR2: SNHLY and FYNNEI. The CDR3 DNA is TGTGCCAGCAATGGGGGCGCGGAGACCCAGTACTTC. Residues: CASNGGAETQYF.

V and J are TRBV7-9 and TRBJ1-6; the D is unclear. Trimming took off 0 bases at V and 10 bases at J, with 10 bases between the two ends. CDR1 and CDR2 (germline): SEHNR, FQNEAQ (reference sequence). The CDR3 totals 14 residues. The CDR3 protein is CASSLAGIGSPLHF. CDR3 nucleotides: TGTGCCAGCAGCTTAGCAGGGATTGGATCACCCCTCCACTTT.

About this clone: Other DNA sequences in the sample encode the same CDR3. This chain joins TRBV5-1 and TRBJ2-5; D gene unclear. Per germline, CDR1 SGHRS and CDR2 YFSETQ. Trimming shortened V by 0 bases and J by 5 bases, and 5 bases separated the two germline ends. The CDR3 loop spans 12 amino acids. CDR3: CASSLEGETQYF. CDR3 sequence (DNA): TGCGCCAGCAGCTTGGAAGGGGAGACCCAGTACTTC.

The V call is TRBV18, the J call TRBJ2-3, with no clear D. V gave up 5 bases and J gave up 4 bases, with 4 bases separating them. CDR3 length: 11 residues. Germline assignment: CDR1 KGHSH and CDR2 LQKENI. This CDR3 is CASSVSDTQYF. CDR3 DNA sequence: TGTGCCAGCTCAGTGTCAGATACGCAGTATTTT.

This chain joins TRBV20-1 and TRBJ1-2; D not certain. CDR1 is DFQATT and CDR2 is SNEGSKA in the germline V gene (reference sequence). The CDR3 totals 13 residues. V lost 3 bases and J 1 base, leaving 9 bases between the germline ends. The CDR3 region has the DNA TGCAGTGCTAGTGCCGCTTTTAACTATGGCTACACCTTC. Protein: CSASAAFNYGYTF.

The V gene is TRBV4-2, the J gene TRBJ1-2, with D possibly being TRBD1 (5 bases). From germline, CDR1 is LGHNA and CDR2 YNFKEQ. This CDR3 spans 14 amino acids. Trimming took off 4 bases at V and 6 bases at J, with 15 bases between the two ends. This CDR3 reads CASSRGFVGDGYTF. Here the CDR3 DNA reads TGTGCCAGCAGCCGAGGCTTCGTGGGGGATGGCTACACCTTC.